These 10 T cell receptor beta chains came from one sample sequenced in a study of identical twins. TCRdb used MiXCR to reprocess the 5' RACE reads, holding one entry per CDR3 protein. The sample contains some 250,000 distinct CDR3 sequences, 9.5% to 15% of which appear only once. A further study also used this sample, focusing on yellow fever vaccine responses in identical twins.

The material sequenced was memory (CD45RO+) T cells sorted from blood. These receptors were collected from a young woman in good health.

This clonotype was seen at least ten times. The rearrangement links TRBV12-3 or TRBV12-4 to TRBJ1-6; 10 bases map to TRBD1. The trim removed 3 bases at V and 9 bases at J, leaving 2 bases unmatched. CDR3 length equals 14 residues. CDR3 region: CASSFRDRGSPLHF. In nucleotides, the CDR3 is TGTGCCAGCAGTTTCCGGGACAGGGGTTCACCCCTCCACTTT.

The J gene is TRBJ2-5, the V gene TRBV5-1; 10 bases fit TRBD1. The CDR3 spans 16 residues. CDR1 SGHRS and CDR2 YFSETQ come from the germline V gene. With 4 bases clipped from V and 4 bases from J, the junction kept 10 bases outside the gene matches. The CDR3 nucleotides are TGCGCCAGCAGCCGGGGGGGACAGGGGCTACTAGAGACCCAGTACTTC. Amino acids: CASSRGGQGLLETQYF.

There are a few counts of this clonotype. This rearrangement joins TRBV9 to TRBJ1-3; maybe TRBD1 (5 bases). V was trimmed by 3 bases and J by 7 bases, leaving 14 bases between them. CDR3 length equals 14 residues. Germline V lookup: CDR1 SGDLS, CDR2 YYNGEE. The CDR3 region has the DNA TGTGCCAGCAGCGCGGACATACTGAGCAACACCATATATTTT. Its protein product is CASSADILSNTIYF.

This chain links TRBV29-1 with TRBJ2-1, with 10 positions matching TRBD2. J lost 8 bases, V lost 5 bases, and 12 bases had no gene match. The CDR3 covers 15 residues. Germline V gives CDR1 SQVTM, CDR2 ANQGSEA. For the CDR3, the DNA is TGCAGCGTTTGGAGCCTCAGCGGGAGGGCCGATGAGCAGTTCTTC. This translates into CSVWSLSGRADEQFF.

The V and J genes are TRBV30 and TRBJ2-7; 10 positions agree with TRBD2. Germline CDR1 and CDR2: GTSNPN and SVGIG (reference sequence). The CDR3 consists of 16 residues. The V segment lost 3 bases and the J segment 5 bases; nucleotides outside the gene matches: 13. CDR3 amino acids: CAWSRRLAGVSHEQYF. In DNA form, the CDR3 reads TGTGCCTGGAGCCGTCGCCTAGCGGGAGTTTCCCACGAGCAGTACTTC. Full variable domain (rest looked up from reference TRBV30 and TRBJ2-7): SQTIHQWPATLVQPVGSPLSLECTVEGTSNPNLYWYRQAAGRGLQLLFYSVGIGQISSEVPQNLSASRPQDRQFILSSKKLLLSDSGFYLCAWSRRLAGVSHEQYFGPGTRLTVT.

V is TRBV6-5 and J is TRBJ2-7; D is tentatively TRBD1 or TRBD2 (5 bases each). Trimming removed 3 bases at V and 5 bases at J, with 11 bases between. CDR1 and CDR2 from the germline V gene are MNHEY and SVGAGI. There are 13 residues in the CDR3. The DNA of the CDR3 is TGTGCCAGCAGTTATCGCTTGGGGGACGAGCAGTACTTC. It specifies CASSYRLGDEQYF.

This rearrangement joins TRBV5-1 to TRBJ2-7, with 10 bases lining up with TRBD2. Germline lookup yields CDR1 SGHRS and CDR2 YFSETQ. CDR3 size: 14 residues. Losses at the gene ends were 6 bases for V and 4 bases for J; bases not matched to a gene: 7. The CDR3 loop reads CASTWTSGDYEQYF. The CDR3 nucleotides read TGCGCCAGCACCTGGACTAGCGGCGATTACGAGCAGTACTTC.

There are a few counts of this clonotype. This chain connects TRBV29-1 to TRBJ1-5, with D possibly being TRBD1 (6 bases). The CDR3 length is 12 residues. Looked up from germline, CDR1 is SQVTM and CDR2 is ANQGSEA. Trimming stripped 4 bases from V and 2 bases from J, with 6 bases between. The CDR3 nucleotides read TGCAGCGTTGGGACAGGCAATCAGCCCCAGCATTTT. This translates into CSVGTGNQPQHF.

This clonotype was counted a few times. V usage is TRBV6-2 or TRBV6-3 and J usage is TRBJ2-2; possible D gene TRBD2, 6 bases. Trimming cost V 2 bases and J 4 bases, with 11 bases left between them. The CDR3 runs 15 residues. Looked up from germline, CDR1 is MNHEY and CDR2 is SVGEGT. The CDR3 protein is CASSYGGIFTGELFF. Here the CDR3 DNA reads TGTGCCAGCAGTTACGGCGGGATCTTCACCGGGGAGCTGTTTTTT.

The V gene is TRBV5-1, the J gene TRBJ2-2; possible D gene TRBD1, 6 bases. V was pared by 0 bases and J by 4 bases, with 10 bases between. The germline V gene has CDR1 SGHRS and CDR2 YFSETQ. The CDR3 sequence is 15 residues long. CDR3 nucleotide sequence: TGCGCCAGCAGCTTGGTTGCAGGGGCCACCGGGGAGCTGTTTTTT. Its protein product is CASSLVAGATGELFF.